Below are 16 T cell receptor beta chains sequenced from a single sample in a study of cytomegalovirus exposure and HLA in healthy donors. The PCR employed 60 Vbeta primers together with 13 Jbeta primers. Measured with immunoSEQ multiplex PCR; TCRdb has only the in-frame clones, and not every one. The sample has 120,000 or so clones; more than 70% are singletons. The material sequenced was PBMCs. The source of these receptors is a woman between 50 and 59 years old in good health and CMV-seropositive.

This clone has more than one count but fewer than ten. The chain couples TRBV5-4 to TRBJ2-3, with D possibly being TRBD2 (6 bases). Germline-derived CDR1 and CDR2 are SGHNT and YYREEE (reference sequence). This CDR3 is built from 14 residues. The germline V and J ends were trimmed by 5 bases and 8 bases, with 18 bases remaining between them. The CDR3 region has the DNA TGTGCCAGCAGAGCCGGGGGAGGAGGTATTACGCAGTATTTT. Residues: CASRAGGGGITQYF.

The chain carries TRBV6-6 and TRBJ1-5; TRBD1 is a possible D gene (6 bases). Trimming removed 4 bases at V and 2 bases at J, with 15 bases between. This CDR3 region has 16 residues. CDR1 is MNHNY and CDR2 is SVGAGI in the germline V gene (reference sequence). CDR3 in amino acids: CASSSREAGGNQPQHF. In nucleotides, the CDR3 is TGTGCCAGCAGTTCACGGGAGGCAGGGGGCAATCAGCCCCAGCATTTT.

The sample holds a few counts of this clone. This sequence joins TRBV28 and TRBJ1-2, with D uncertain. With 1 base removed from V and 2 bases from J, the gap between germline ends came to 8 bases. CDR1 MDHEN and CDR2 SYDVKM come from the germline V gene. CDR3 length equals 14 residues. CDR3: CASSLSSLNYGYTF. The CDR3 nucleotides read TGTGCCAGCAGTTTATCTTCCCTAAACTATGGCTACACCTTC.

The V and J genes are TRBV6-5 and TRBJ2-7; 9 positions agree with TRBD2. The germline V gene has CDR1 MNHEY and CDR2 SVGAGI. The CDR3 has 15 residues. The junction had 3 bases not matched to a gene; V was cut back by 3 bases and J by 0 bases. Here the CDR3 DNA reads TGTGCCAGCAGTTATCAGCGGGGGGACTCCTACGAGCAGTACTTC. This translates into CASSYQRGDSYEQYF.

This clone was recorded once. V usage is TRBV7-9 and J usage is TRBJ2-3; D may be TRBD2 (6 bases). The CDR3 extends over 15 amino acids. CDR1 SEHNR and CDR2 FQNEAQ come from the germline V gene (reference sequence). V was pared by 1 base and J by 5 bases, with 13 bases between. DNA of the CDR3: TGTGCCAGCAGCTTAGTCAAGGGACTCCAAGATACGCAGTATTTT. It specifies CASSLVKGLQDTQYF.

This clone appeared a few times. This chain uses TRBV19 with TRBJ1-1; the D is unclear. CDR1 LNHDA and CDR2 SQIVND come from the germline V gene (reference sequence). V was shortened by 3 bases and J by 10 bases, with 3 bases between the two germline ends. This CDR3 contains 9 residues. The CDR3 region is CASSMRAFF. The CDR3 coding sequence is TGTGCCAGTAGTATGCGAGCTTTCTTT.

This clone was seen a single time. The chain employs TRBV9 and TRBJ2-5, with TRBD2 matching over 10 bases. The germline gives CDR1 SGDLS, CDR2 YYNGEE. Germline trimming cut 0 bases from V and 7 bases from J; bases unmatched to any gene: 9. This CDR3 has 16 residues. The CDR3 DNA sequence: TGTGCCAGCAGCGTAGACCCAGCGGGGGGGCCCCGGACCCAGTACTTC. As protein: CASSVDPAGGPRTQYF. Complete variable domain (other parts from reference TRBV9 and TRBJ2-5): DSGVTQTPKHLITATGQRVTLRCSPRSGDLSVYWYQQSLDQGLQFLIQYYNGEERAKGNILERFSAQQFPDLHSELNLSSLELGDSALYFCASSVDPAGGPRTQYFGPGTRLLVL.

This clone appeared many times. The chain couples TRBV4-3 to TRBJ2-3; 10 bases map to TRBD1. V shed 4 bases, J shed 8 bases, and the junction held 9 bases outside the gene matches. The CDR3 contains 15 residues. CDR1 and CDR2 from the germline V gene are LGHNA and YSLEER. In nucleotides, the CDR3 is TGCGCCAGCAGCCGCCGACAGGGGGCCGGGGGTACGCAGTATTTT. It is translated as CASSRRQGAGGTQYF.

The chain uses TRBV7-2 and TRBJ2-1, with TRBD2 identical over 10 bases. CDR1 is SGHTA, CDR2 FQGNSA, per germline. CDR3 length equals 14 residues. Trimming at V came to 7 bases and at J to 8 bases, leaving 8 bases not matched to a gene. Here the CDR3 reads CASTSQRGGYEQFF. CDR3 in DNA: TGTGCCAGCACCTCGCAGCGGGGGGGATATGAGCAGTTCTTC.

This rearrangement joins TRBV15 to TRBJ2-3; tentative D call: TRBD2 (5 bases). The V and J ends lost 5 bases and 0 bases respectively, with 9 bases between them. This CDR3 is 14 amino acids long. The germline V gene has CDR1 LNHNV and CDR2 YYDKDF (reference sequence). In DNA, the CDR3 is TGTGCCACCAGCTTTTGGACTAGCACAGATACGCAGTATTTT. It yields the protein CATSFWTSTDTQYF. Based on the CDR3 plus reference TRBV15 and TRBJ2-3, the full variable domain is DAMVIQNPRYQVTQFGKPVTLSCSQTLNHNVMYWYQQKSSQAPKLLFHYYDKDFNNEADTPDNFQSRRPNTSFCFLDIRSPGLGDTAMYLCATSFWTSTDTQYFGPGTRLTVL.

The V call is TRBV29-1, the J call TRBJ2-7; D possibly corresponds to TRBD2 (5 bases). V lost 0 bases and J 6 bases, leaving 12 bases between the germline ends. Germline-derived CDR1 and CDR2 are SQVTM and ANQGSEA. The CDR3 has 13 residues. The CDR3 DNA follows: TGCAGCGTTGAAGATAGGAGGATTGGCGAGCAGTACTTC. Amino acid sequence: CSVEDRRIGEQYF.

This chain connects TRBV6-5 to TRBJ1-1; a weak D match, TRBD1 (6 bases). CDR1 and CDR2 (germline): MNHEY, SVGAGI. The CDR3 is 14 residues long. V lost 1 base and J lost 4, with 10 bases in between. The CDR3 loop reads CASSYLGGATEAFF. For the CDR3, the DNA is TGTGCCAGCAGTTACTTGGGGGGGGCCACTGAAGCTTTCTTT.

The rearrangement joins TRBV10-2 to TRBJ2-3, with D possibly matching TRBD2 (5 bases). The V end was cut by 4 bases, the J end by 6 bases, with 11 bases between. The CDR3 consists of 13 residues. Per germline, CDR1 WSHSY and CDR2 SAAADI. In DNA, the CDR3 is TGCGCCAGCAGTGGCCTAGCAACGGATACGCAGTATTTT. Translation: CASSGLATDTQYF.

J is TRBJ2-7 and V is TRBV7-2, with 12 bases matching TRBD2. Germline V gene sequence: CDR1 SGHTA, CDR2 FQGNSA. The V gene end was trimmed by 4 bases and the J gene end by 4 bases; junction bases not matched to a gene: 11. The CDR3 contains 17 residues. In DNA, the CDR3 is TGTGCCAGCAGCTCTTCTCTAGCGGGAGGGATCATTTACGAGCAGTACTTC. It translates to CASSSSLAGGIIYEQYF.

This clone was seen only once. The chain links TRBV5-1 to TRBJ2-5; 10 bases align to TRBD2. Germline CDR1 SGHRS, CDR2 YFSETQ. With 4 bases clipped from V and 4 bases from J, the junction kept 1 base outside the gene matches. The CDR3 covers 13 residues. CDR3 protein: CASSRTSGETQYF. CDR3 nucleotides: TGCGCCAGCAGCCGGACTAGCGGAGAGACCCAGTACTTC.

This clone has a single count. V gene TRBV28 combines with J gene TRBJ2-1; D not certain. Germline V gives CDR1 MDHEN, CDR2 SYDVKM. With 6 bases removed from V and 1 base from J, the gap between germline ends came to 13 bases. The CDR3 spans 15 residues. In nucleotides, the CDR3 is TGTGCCAGCAGCGGAGCTTACCTTTCCTACAATGAGCAGTTCTTC. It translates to CASSGAYLSYNEQFF. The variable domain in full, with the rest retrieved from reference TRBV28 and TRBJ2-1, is DVKVTQSSRYLVKRTGEKVFLECVQDMDHENMFWYRQDPGLGLRLIYFSYDVKMKEKGDIPEGYSVSREKKERFSLILESASTNQTSMYLCASSGAYLSYNEQFFGPGTRLTVL.